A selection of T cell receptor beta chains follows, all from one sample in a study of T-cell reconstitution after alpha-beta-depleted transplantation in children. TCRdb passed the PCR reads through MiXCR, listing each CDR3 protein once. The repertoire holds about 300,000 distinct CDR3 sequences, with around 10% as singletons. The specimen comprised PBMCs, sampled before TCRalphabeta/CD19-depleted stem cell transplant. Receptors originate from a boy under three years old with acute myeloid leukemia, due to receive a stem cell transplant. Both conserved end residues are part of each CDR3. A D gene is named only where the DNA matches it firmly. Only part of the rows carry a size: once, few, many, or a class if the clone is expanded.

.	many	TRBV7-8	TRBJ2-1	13	TGTGCCAGCGGGGGGAGGACCTACAATGAGCAGTTCTTC	CASGGRTYNEQFF
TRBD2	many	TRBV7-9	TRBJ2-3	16	TGTGCCAGCAGCTCCGGGACTAGCGGAGACACAGATACGCAGTATTTT	CASSSGTSGDTDTQYF
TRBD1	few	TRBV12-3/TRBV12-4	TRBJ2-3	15	TGTGCCAGCAGTTTTTGGACAGGTCACACAGATACGCAGTATTTT	CASSFWTGHTDTQYF
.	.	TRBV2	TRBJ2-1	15	TGTGCCAGCAGTGTATCGATTAGCTCCTACAATGAGCAGTTCTTC	CASSVSISSYNEQFF
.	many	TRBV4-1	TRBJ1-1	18	TGCGCCAGCAGCCAAGACGAGGGGATGACTTGGAGGAACACTGAAGCTTTCTTT	CASSQDEGMTWRNTEAFF
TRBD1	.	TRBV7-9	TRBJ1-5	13	TGTGCCAGCCGGGCGAATTCAGGGGGGCCCCAGCATTTT	CASRANSGGPQHF
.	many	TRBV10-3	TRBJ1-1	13	TGTGCCATCAGTGAACCAGACAGGACCGAAGCTTTCTTT	CAISEPDRTEAFF
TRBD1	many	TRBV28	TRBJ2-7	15	TGTGCCAGCAGTTGGGACAGGGGGCGCTCCTACGAGCAGTACTTC	CASSWDRGRSYEQYF
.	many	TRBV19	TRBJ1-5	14	TGTGCCAGTAGTACTACCCCTACTAATCAGCCCCAGCATTTT	CASSTTPTNQPQHF
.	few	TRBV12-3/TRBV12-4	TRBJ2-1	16	TGTGCCAGCACCTCCCAGGCCACCCCAGAGGGAGATGAGCAGTTCTTC	CASTSQATPEGDEQFF
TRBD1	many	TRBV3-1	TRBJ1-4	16	TGTGCCAGCAGCCAAATTACAGGGGCGACTAATGAAAAACTGTTTTTT	CASSQITGATNEKLFF
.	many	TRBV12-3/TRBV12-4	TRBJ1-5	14	TGTGCCAGCAGTTTGCAGTATAGCAATCAGCCCCAGCATTTT	CASSLQYSNQPQHF
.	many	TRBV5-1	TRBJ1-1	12	TGCGCCAGCAAGGACCGACGGGCGGAGGCTTTCTTT	CASKDRRAEAFF
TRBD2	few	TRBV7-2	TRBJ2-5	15	TGTGCCAGCAGCCCGGGGACTAGCCGCTTCGAGACCCAGTACTTC	CASSPGTSRFETQYF
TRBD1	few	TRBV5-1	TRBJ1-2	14	TGCGCCAGCAGCGGCGGACAGGGCCGCTATGGCTACACCTTC	CASSGGQGRYGYTF
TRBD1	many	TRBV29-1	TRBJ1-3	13	TGCAGCGTCCTCGGGACAGCTGGAAACACCATATATTTT	CSVLGTAGNTIYF
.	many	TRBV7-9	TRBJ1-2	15	TGTGCCAGCAGCCAGAGCAGGGGAGTGAGCTATGGCTACACCTTC	CASSQSRGVSYGYTF
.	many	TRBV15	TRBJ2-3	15	TGTGCCACCAGCAGAGCGGGCCTTAGCACAGATACGCAGTATTTT	CATSRAGLSTDTQYF
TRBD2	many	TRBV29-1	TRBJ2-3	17	TGCAGTGACCTTAGCGGGAGGGCGACCTCTAGCACAGATACGCAGTATTTT	CSDLSGRATSSTDTQYF
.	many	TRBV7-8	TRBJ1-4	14	TGTGCCAGCAGCGTAGGACGGATTAATGAAAAACTGTTTTTT	CASSVGRINEKLFF
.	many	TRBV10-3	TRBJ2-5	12	TGTGCCATCAGTGATGGGGTAAAGACCCAGTACTTC	CAISDGVKTQYF
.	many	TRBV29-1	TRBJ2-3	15	TGCAGCGTTGAAGAAGGAGGGGGCGCTTGGGATACGCAGTATTTT	CSVEEGGGAWDTQYF
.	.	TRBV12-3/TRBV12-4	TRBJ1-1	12	TGTGCCAGCAGTTTACAAATTCGGCGAGCTTTCTTT	CASSLQIRRAFF
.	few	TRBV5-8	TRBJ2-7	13	TGTGCCAGCAGCGCAGGACCCTCCTACGAGCAGTACTTC	CASSAGPSYEQYF
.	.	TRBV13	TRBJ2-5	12	TGTGCCAGCAGCTGGGGGCAAGAGACCCAGTACTTC	CASSWGQETQYF
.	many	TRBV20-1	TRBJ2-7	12	TGCAGTGCTAGGGGCAGCTTCTACGAGCAGTACTTC	CSARGSFYEQYF
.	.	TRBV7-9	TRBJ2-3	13	TGTGCCAGCAGCCTTCTGGAACGGTATACGCAGTATTTT	CASSLLERYTQYF
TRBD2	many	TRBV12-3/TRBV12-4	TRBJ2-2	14	TGTGCCAGCAGGGGACTAGCGAACACCGGGGAGCTGTTTTTT	CASRGLANTGELFF
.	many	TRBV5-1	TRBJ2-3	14	TGCGCCAGCAGCTTTCTAGCTAGCACAGATACGCAGTATTTT	CASSFLASTDTQYF
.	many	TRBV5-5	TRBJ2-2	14	TGTGCCAGCAGCTTCTTTTTGAACACCGGGGAGCTGTTTTTT	CASSFFLNTGELFF
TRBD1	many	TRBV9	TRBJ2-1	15	TGTGCCAGCAGCGTCGGACAGGGGTCCTACAATGAGCAGTTCTTC	CASSVGQGSYNEQFF
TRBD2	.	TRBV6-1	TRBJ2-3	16	TGTGCCAGCAGATCCAAGCGGGGGGGCCACACAGATACGCAGTATTTT	CASRSKRGGHTDTQYF
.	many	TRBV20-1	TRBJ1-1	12	TGCAGTGCTTTACAGGGCTACACTGAAGCTTTCTTT	CSALQGYTEAFF
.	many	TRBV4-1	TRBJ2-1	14	TGCGCCAGCAGCCCCTCTCGTAGGGAGACTGAGCAGTTCTTC	CASSPSRRETEQFF
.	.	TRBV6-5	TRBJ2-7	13	TGTGCCAGCAGTTACAGGTTATACTACGAGCAGTACTTC	CASSYRLYYEQYF
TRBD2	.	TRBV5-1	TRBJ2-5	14	TGCGCCAGCAGCTCTAGCGGGACGGGAGAGACCCAGTACTTC	CASSSSGTGETQYF
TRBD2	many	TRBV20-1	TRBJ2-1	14	TGCAGTGTAACCAGCGGGGTGAAATACAATGAGCAGTTCTTC	CSVTSGVKYNEQFF
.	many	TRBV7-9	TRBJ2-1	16	TGTGCCAGCAGCTGGAAACTCAGCCGAGGGTACAATGAGCAGTTCTTC	CASSWKLSRGYNEQFF
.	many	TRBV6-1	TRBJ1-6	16	TGTGCCAGCAGTGCGGGCTTTGGGCAGGGCAATTCACCCCTCCACTTT	CASSAGFGQGNSPLHF
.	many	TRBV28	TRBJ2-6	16	TGTGCCAGCAGTTTACCGCCGCAGGGTGGGGCCAACGTCCTGACTTTC	CASSLPPQGGANVLTF
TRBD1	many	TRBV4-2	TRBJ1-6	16	TGTGCCAGCAGCCAAGCGGGACAGGGGGCTAATTCACCCCTCCACTTT	CASSQAGQGANSPLHF
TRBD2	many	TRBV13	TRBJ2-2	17	TGTGCCAGCAGCTTATTGCGGGGGGGCCGAAACACCGGGGAGCTGTTTTTT	CASSLLRGGRNTGELFF
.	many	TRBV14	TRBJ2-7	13	TGTGCCAGCAGCGACGAGGGGTACTACGAGCAGTACTTC	CASSDEGYYEQYF
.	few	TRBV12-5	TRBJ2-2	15	TGTGCTAGTGCAGCAGGCTACGCGAACACCGGGGAGCTGTTTTTT	CASAAGYANTGELFF
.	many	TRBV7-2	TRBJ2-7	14	TGTGCCAGCAGCTTTGGACAGAGAGCATACGAGCAGTACTTC	CASSFGQRAYEQYF
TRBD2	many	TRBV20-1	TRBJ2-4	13	TGCAGTGCTAGATGGACTAGCGCCGACATTCAGTACTTC	CSARWTSADIQYF
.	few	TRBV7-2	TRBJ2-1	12	TGTGCCAGCACCGCTGGTGGCAATGAGCAGTTCTTC	CASTAGGNEQFF
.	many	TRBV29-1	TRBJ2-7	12	TGCAGCGTTGAAAGGGGGGATTACGAGCAGTACTTC	CSVERGDYEQYF
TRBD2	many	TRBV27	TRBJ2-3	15	TGTGCCAGCAGTTTTGGACTAGCGTACACAGATACGCAGTATTTT	CASSFGLAYTDTQYF
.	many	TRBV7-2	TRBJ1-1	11	TGTGCCAGCAGCTTAGAATATCTGGCTTTCTTT	CASSLEYLAFF
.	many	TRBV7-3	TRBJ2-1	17	TGTGCCAGCAGCTTAAACAATTGGCAGGGGCCAACCAATGAGCAGTTCTTC	CASSLNNWQGPTNEQFF
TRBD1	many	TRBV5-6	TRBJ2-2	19	TGTGCCAGCAGCTTGAGGCCGGGACAGGGGGAAGGGAGCACCGGGGAGCTGTTTTTT	CASSLRPGQGEGSTGELFF
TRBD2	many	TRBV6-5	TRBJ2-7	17	TGTGCCAGCAGTTACTCGATAGCGGGAGGGCCCCCCTACGAGCAGTACTTC	CASSYSIAGGPPYEQYF
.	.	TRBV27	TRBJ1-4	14	TGTGCCAGCAGTTTATCAAGGGGGGCCGAAAAACTGTTTTTT	CASSLSRGAEKLFF
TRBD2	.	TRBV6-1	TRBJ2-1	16	TGTGCCAGCAGGGGTAGGGACTGGTCGGGGGGTAATGAGCAGTTCTTC	CASRGRDWSGGNEQFF
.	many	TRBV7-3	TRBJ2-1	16	TGTGCCAGCAGCCCGTTCGGGACTCTCAATGGGGATGAGCAGTTCTTC	CASSPFGTLNGDEQFF
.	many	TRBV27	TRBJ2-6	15	TGTGCCAGCAAAGTTTCGAGGGCTGGGGCCAACGTCCTGACTTTC	CASKVSRAGANVLTF